The 3 T cell receptor beta chains below all came from one sample that was sequenced in a study of molecular identifiers for immune sequencing clone quantification. TCRdb called the PCR reads again in MiXCR, with one record for every CDR3 protein. The sample includes about 500,000 distinct CDR3 sequences, around 25% of them seen just once. The specimen was naive CD8+ T cells from blood, with Jurkat cell RNA spiked in. Subset given: FACS-sorted CD8+CD4-CCR7+CD45RA+ naive T cells. These receptors came from a human donor in good health. Some libraries in this study had Jurkat cell RNA spiked in.

The V and J genes are TRBV9 and TRBJ1-5, with D possibly matching TRBD1 (5 bases). The V end lost 3 bases, the J end lost 12 bases, and 16 bases lay between the germline ends. Germline CDR1 is SGDLS and CDR2 is YYNGEE. CDR3 length equals 13 residues. The CDR3 loop is CASSGEGGENQHF. In DNA form, the CDR3 reads TGTGCCAGCAGCGGGGAGGGAGGGGAAAACCAGCATTTT.

The chain links TRBV6-1 to TRBJ1-1; D is uncertain. V lost 8 bases and J 0 bases, leaving 10 bases between the germline ends. Germline CDR1 and CDR2: MNHNS and SASEGT. CDR3 length: 13 residues. CDR3 amino acids: CASAKTVNTEAFF. The CDR3 DNA reads as TGTGCCAGCGCAAAGACGGTGAACACTGAAGCTTTCTTT.

This clonotype was detected only a few times. The chain combines TRBV2 with TRBJ2-7, with 9 bases that match TRBD1. V lost 8 bases and J lost 2; bases outside the gene matches: 10. The CDR3 consists of 15 residues. Germline CDR1 and CDR2: SNHLY and FYNNEI. This chain's CDR3 is CASRPDRGPPYEQYF. CDR3 nucleotide sequence: TGTGCCAGCCGCCCGGACAGGGGTCCTCCCTACGAGCAGTACTTC.